The source of this T cell receptor (beta chain) is a study of blood T cells in healthy people across ages. Concerning this clonotype: Its antigen is unidentified.

At least 6.5 million PBMCs were isolated per sample. Total RNA was isolated from each sample in quantities of at least 5.5 micrograms. Findings and caveats of the study: Significant beta diversity loss was already apparent by age around 36, declining roughly linearly.

A second PCR, run for 7 to 11 cycles, used a sample-barcoded 5' primer plus a J-beta primer mix. TCRdb reanalysed the 5' RACE reads using MiXCR and keeps one entry per CDR3 protein. The sample lists around 1,000,000 distinct CDR3 sequences, roughly two fifths occurring once. CDR3 length: 13 amino acids. Trimming took 9 bases from V and 5 from J; bases not matched to a gene: 5. From germline, CDR1 is ENHRY and CDR2 SYGVKD. The chain couples TRBV10-3 to TRBJ2-3; 10 bases map to TRBD2. The source of this sequence is a man younger than 35 in good health. The specimen sequenced was blood. CDR3 nucleotides: TGTGCCATAAGCGGGGGGGCAAAAGATACGCAGTATTTT. Its protein product is CAISGGAKDTQYF.